These T cell receptor beta chains were read from a single sample in a study of beta chain features in type 1 diabetes. Method: immunoSEQ multiplex PCR; TCRdb's copy keeps in-frame clones and lacks some. The repertoire includes roughly 100,000 clones, roughly 28% of them detected once, and 0.53% sits in the top ten. The specimen was central memory CD4+ T cells from blood. Every receptor here comes from a woman aged 18-29 years with type 1 diabetes. The CDR3 runs from the conserved cysteine through the conserved F or W. The D gene is left open where the match is weak. Some rows mark clone size as missing; the rest say once, few, many or name a class of expanded clone.

abundance: few
d_gene: TRBD2
v_gene: TRBV18
j_gene: TRBJ2-1
CDR3nt: TGTGCCAGCTCACCACTCCCCCCTAGCGGGAGCTCCTACAATGAGCAGTTCTTC
CDR3aa: CASSPLPPSGSSYNEQFF

abundance: NA
d_gene: NA
v_gene: TRBV5-4
j_gene: TRBJ1-4
CDR3nt: TGTGCCAGCAGCCCCCAAGGGGGGGCTAATGAAAAACTGTTTTTT
CDR3aa: CASSPQGGANEKLFF

abundance: few
d_gene: TRBD1
v_gene: TRBV15
j_gene: TRBJ2-1
CDR3nt: TGTGCCACCAGACTTCGACAGGGGGTGACCTACAATGAGCAGTTCTTC
CDR3aa: CATRLRQGVTYNEQFF

abundance: NA
d_gene: NA
v_gene: TRBV2
j_gene: TRBJ1-5
CDR3nt: TGTGCCAGCAGCGACAGACTCAATCAGCCCCAGCATTTT
CDR3aa: CASSDRLNQPQHF

abundance: NA
d_gene: NA
v_gene: TRBV18
j_gene: TRBJ2-7
CDR3nt: TGTGCCAGCTCACCAGGACAGTACGAGCAGTACTTC
CDR3aa: CASSPGQYEQYF

abundance: few
d_gene: NA
v_gene: TRBV25-1
j_gene: TRBJ1-6
CDR3nt: TGTGCCAGCAGCCCCAGGGGTACAGGGCATTCACCCCTCCACTTT
CDR3aa: CASSPRGTGHSPLHF

abundance: NA
d_gene: NA
v_gene: TRBV11-2
j_gene: TRBJ1-2
CDR3nt: TGTGCCAGCAGCCTTGACATCACTGGGGCTGGCTACACCTTC
CDR3aa: CASSLDITGAGYTF

abundance: many
d_gene: NA
v_gene: TRBV29-1
j_gene: TRBJ2-4
CDR3nt: TGCAGCGTTGCTACCCCGGGGTACATTCAGTACTTC
CDR3aa: CSVATPGYIQYF

abundance: few
d_gene: NA
v_gene: TRBV30
j_gene: TRBJ1-4
CDR3nt: TGTGCCTGGAGTGTACGGGGTGAAAAACTGTTTTTT
CDR3aa: CAWSVRGEKLFF

abundance: NA
d_gene: TRBD1
v_gene: TRBV11-3
j_gene: TRBJ1-2
CDR3nt: TGTGCCAGCAGCCCGCGGGACAGGACTAACTATGGCTACACCTTC
CDR3aa: CASSPRDRTNYGYTF

abundance: NA
d_gene: TRBD2
v_gene: TRBV7-8
j_gene: TRBJ2-2
CDR3nt: TGTGCCAGCAGCTTAAGCGCGGGGGGCGGCCCTAACACCGGGGAGCTGTTTTTT
CDR3aa: CASSLSAGGGPNTGELFF

abundance: NA
d_gene: TRBD2
v_gene: TRBV9
j_gene: TRBJ2-1
CDR3nt: TGTGCCAGCAGCTTCCGACTAGCGGGGGACCTCTCCTACAATGAGCAGTTCTTC
CDR3aa: CASSFRLAGDLSYNEQFF

abundance: many
d_gene: TRBD1
v_gene: TRBV29-1
j_gene: TRBJ2-2
CDR3nt: TGCAGCGTAAGGACAGGTTCGAACGGGGAGCTGTTTTTT
CDR3aa: CSVRTGSNGELFF

abundance: few
d_gene: NA
v_gene: TRBV7-2
j_gene: TRBJ2-2
CDR3nt: TGTGCCAGCAGTTCAGACACCGGGGAGCTGTTTTTT
CDR3aa: CASSSDTGELFF

abundance: few
d_gene: NA
v_gene: TRBV28
j_gene: TRBJ1-2
CDR3nt: TGTGCCAGCAGCTATGACAAATTGAACACCTTC
CDR3aa: CASSYDKLNTF

abundance: NA
d_gene: TRBD1
v_gene: TRBV6-5
j_gene: TRBJ2-5
CDR3nt: TGTGCCAGCAGTTACGGGCAAAGGGGGCGGTGGGCCCAGTACTTC
CDR3aa: CASSYGQRGRWAQYF

abundance: NA
d_gene: TRBD2
v_gene: TRBV27
j_gene: TRBJ2-2
CDR3nt: TGTGCCAGCAGTTCCCGGGGGAGGGCTGGCGCCGGGGAGCTGTTTTTT
CDR3aa: CASSSRGRAGAGELFF

abundance: NA
d_gene: NA
v_gene: TRBV20-1
j_gene: TRBJ2-1
CDR3nt: TGCAGTGCTAGGGGCAGAGAGCAGTTCTTC
CDR3aa: CSARGREQFF

abundance: few
d_gene: NA
v_gene: TRBV4-3
j_gene: TRBJ2-4
CDR3nt: TGCGCCAGCAGCCAAGGGGGAGAACAAAACATTCAGTACTTC
CDR3aa: CASSQGGEQNIQYF

abundance: many
d_gene: TRBD1
v_gene: TRBV29-1
j_gene: TRBJ1-1
CDR3nt: TGCAGCGTTGGCCTGCAGGGGGGGAACACTGAAGCTTTCTTT
CDR3aa: CSVGLQGGNTEAFF

abundance: few
d_gene: NA
v_gene: TRBV6-5
j_gene: TRBJ1-4
CDR3nt: TGTGCCAGCAGTTACTCGGCCAGGGGCGGTGAAAAACTGTTTTTT
CDR3aa: CASSYSARGGEKLFF

abundance: NA
d_gene: NA
v_gene: TRBV6-1
j_gene: TRBJ1-3
CDR3nt: TGTGCCAGCAGTGATCCATACTTCGGGAACTCTGGAAACACCATATATTTT
CDR3aa: CASSDPYFGNSGNTIYF

abundance: NA
d_gene: NA
v_gene: TRBV5-6
j_gene: TRBJ2-2
CDR3nt: TGTGCCAGCAGTCTATTGGGGGGAGAGCTCCTCGGGGAGCTGTTTTTT
CDR3aa: CASSLLGGELLGELFF

abundance: few
d_gene: NA
v_gene: TRBV6-5
j_gene: TRBJ2-2
CDR3nt: TGTGCCAGCAGCCCCGGGGGTAGCGGCACCGGGGAGCTGTTTTTT
CDR3aa: CASSPGGSGTGELFF

abundance: few
d_gene: TRBD1
v_gene: TRBV19
j_gene: TRBJ1-2
CDR3nt: TGTGCCAGTAGTATGGGGACAGGGGGCCCTAACTATGGCTACACCTTC
CDR3aa: CASSMGTGGPNYGYTF

abundance: few
d_gene: TRBD2
v_gene: TRBV2
j_gene: TRBJ2-5
CDR3nt: TGTGCCAGCAGTATGGAGGGAGGGGAAGAGACCCAGTACTTC
CDR3aa: CASSMEGGEETQYF

abundance: NA
d_gene: TRBD2
v_gene: TRBV7-2
j_gene: TRBJ2-2
CDR3nt: TGTGCCAGCAGCTTGACTAGCGGGGGCGCGAACACCGGGGAGCTGTTTTTT
CDR3aa: CASSLTSGGANTGELFF

abundance: NA
d_gene: TRBD1
v_gene: TRBV18
j_gene: TRBJ2-1
CDR3nt: TGTGCCAGCTCACCACCGACAGGGGGAAACAATGAGCAGTTCTTC
CDR3aa: CASSPPTGGNNEQFF

abundance: NA
d_gene: TRBD1
v_gene: TRBV27
j_gene: TRBJ2-7
CDR3nt: TGTGCCAGCAGTTTGGGACAGGGGGTTTCGTACGAGCAGTACTTC
CDR3aa: CASSLGQGVSYEQYF

abundance: NA
d_gene: NA
v_gene: TRBV4-3
j_gene: TRBJ2-2
CDR3nt: TGCGCCAGCAGCCAAGGGGCTCAGGGAGGCACCGGGGAGCTGTTTTTT
CDR3aa: CASSQGAQGGTGELFF

abundance: NA
d_gene: NA
v_gene: TRBV6-6
j_gene: TRBJ2-1
CDR3nt: TGTGCCACCAACGCGGGCGCTTTCTACAATGAGCAGTTCTTC
CDR3aa: CATNAGAFYNEQFF

abundance: NA
d_gene: NA
v_gene: TRBV5-1
j_gene: TRBJ1-2
CDR3nt: TGCGCCAGCAGCTTGGGGGCTTCATCGACTAACTATGGCTACACCTTC
CDR3aa: CASSLGASSTNYGYTF

abundance: NA
d_gene: NA
v_gene: TRBV5-1
j_gene: TRBJ2-3
CDR3nt: TGCGCCAGCAGCTCCAGCAGGCCGGAAACAGATACGCAGTATTTT
CDR3aa: CASSSSRPETDTQYF

abundance: few
d_gene: NA
v_gene: TRBV2
j_gene: TRBJ2-5
CDR3nt: TGTGCCAGCAACCCTCGGAGGGCGGAGACCCAGTACTTC
CDR3aa: CASNPRRAETQYF

abundance: NA
d_gene: TRBD1
v_gene: TRBV5-1
j_gene: TRBJ1-2
CDR3nt: TGCGCCAGCAGCCGGGACAGTTCTAACTATGGCTACACCTTC
CDR3aa: CASSRDSSNYGYTF

abundance: NA
d_gene: TRBD2
v_gene: TRBV7-9
j_gene: TRBJ2-1
CDR3nt: TGTGCCAGCAGCTTAGTATTTCGGCAGGGAGGGAATGAGCAGTTCTTC
CDR3aa: CASSLVFRQGGNEQFF

abundance: NA
d_gene: TRBD2
v_gene: TRBV4-1
j_gene: TRBJ2-2
CDR3nt: TGCGCCAGCAGCCACATACTACTAGCGGGAGGGCCCTCAAACACCGGGGAGCTGTTTTTT
CDR3aa: CASSHILLAGGPSNTGELFF

abundance: NA
d_gene: NA
v_gene: TRBV6-5
j_gene: TRBJ2-5
CDR3nt: TGTGCCAGCAACTCGGACGTGGGAGGACAAGAGACCCAGTACTTC
CDR3aa: CASNSDVGGQETQYF

abundance: few
d_gene: NA
v_gene: TRBV18
j_gene: TRBJ1-1
CDR3nt: TGTGCCAGCTCACTAAACAGTCTGAACACTGAAGCTTTCTTT
CDR3aa: CASSLNSLNTEAFF

abundance: many
d_gene: NA
v_gene: TRBV29-1
j_gene: TRBJ1-1
CDR3nt: TGCAGCGCAGAGCGGGCCAGGAACACTGAAGCTTTCTTT
CDR3aa: CSAERARNTEAFF

abundance: NA
d_gene: NA
v_gene: TRBV19
j_gene: TRBJ2-3
CDR3nt: TGTGCCAGTTCCCAATACACCGGCACAGATACGCAGTATTTT
CDR3aa: CASSQYTGTDTQYF

abundance: few
d_gene: NA
v_gene: TRBV18
j_gene: TRBJ2-1
CDR3nt: TGTGCCAGCTCACCACCAGCGTCTAGAAGGGGTGAGCAGTTCTTC
CDR3aa: CASSPPASRRGEQFF

abundance: few
d_gene: TRBD2
v_gene: TRBV29-1
j_gene: TRBJ2-7
CDR3nt: TGCAGCGTCGTCCATGGGACTAGCGGGAGGGGGGACTACGAGCAGTACTTC
CDR3aa: CSVVHGTSGRGDYEQYF

abundance: NA
d_gene: TRBD2
v_gene: TRBV5-4
j_gene: TRBJ2-2
CDR3nt: TGTGCCAGCAACAAGGGGACTAGCAGAACCGGGGAGCTGTTTTTT
CDR3aa: CASNKGTSRTGELFF

abundance: few
d_gene: TRBD2
v_gene: TRBV18
j_gene: TRBJ2-5
CDR3nt: TGTGCCAGCTCATCAACAGGGACTAGCGGGATATGGGAGACCCAGTACTTC
CDR3aa: CASSSTGTSGIWETQYF

abundance: NA
d_gene: NA
v_gene: TRBV9
j_gene: TRBJ1-4
CDR3nt: TGTGCCAGCAGCGTAGGGCCCTCAACTAATGAAAAACTGTTTTTT
CDR3aa: CASSVGPSTNEKLFF

abundance: NA
d_gene: TRBD1
v_gene: TRBV7-2
j_gene: TRBJ2-7
CDR3nt: TGTGCCAGCAGCCCGGACAGGTGGAGCTACGAGCAGTACTTC
CDR3aa: CASSPDRWSYEQYF

abundance: NA
d_gene: NA
v_gene: TRBV18
j_gene: TRBJ2-6
CDR3nt: TGTGCCAGCTCACTCACCCTGCCAGGGGCTGGGGCCAACGTCCTGACTTTC
CDR3aa: CASSLTLPGAGANVLTF